The source of this T cell receptor (beta chain) is a study of blood T cell repertoires in COVID-19. Study information: Researchers got acute and convalescent COVID-19 samples from the United States, Italy and Spain. The analysed material was cDNA or gDNA that came from T cells, B-cell-depleted T cells, or PBMCs.

From germline, CDR1 is SGHDT and CDR2 YYEEEE. The CDR3 extends over 12 amino acids. Trimming removed 7 bases from V and 4 bases from J; junction bases left unmatched: 3. Profiled with immunoSEQ multiplex PCR; TCRdb holds only in-frame clones, not every one. The sample shows under 200,000 clones, roughly 80% of them seen only once. Recruitment covered some 25 US areas and drew participants whose ages spanned roughly 18 to 89 years. Assignment of participants to cohorts was predicated upon participant-reported clinical history. The sequenced sample consisted of PBMCs or T cells enriched from blood (not recorded which). The rearrangement joins TRBV5-6 to TRBJ1-1; 8 bases are a match to TRBD1. The TCR comes from a middle-aged woman with acute COVID-19. DNA for the CDR3: TGTGCCAGCCAACAGGGGGGCACTGAAGCTTTCTTT. It encodes CASQQGGTEAFF.